Sequencing of this T cell receptor beta chain was carried out in a study of T cell changes during pregnancy in multiple sclerosis. The ends lost 4 bases at V and 2 bases at J; junction bases unmatched: 4. In germline, CDR1 is MDHEN, CDR2 SYDVKM. There are 14 residues in the CDR3. Using immunoSEQ multiplex PCR, the repertoire was profiled, and TCRdb retains in-frame clones only, with some absent. Among tens of thousands of clones, approximately 91% were seen once, and the ten largest hold 3.5% to 4.5%. The J gene is TRBJ1-1, the V gene TRBV28; TRBD1 aligns across 7 bases. The clonotype originates from a female donor in good health, enrolled as a control in a pregnancy study. Specimen: peripheral blood, collected in the second trimester of pregnancy. CDR3 residues: CASSYRGTNTEAFF. As DNA, the CDR3 is TGTGCCAGCAGTTACAGGGGCACAAACACTGAAGCTTTCTTT.